Described below is a single TCR beta chain sequence and its context. Its antigen remains unidentified. Sequenced by immunoSEQ multiplex PCR; TCRdb stores in-frame clones only, minus some. The table has 65,000 to 80,000 clones, approximately 93% seen once. The data were obtained in a study of OX40 agonist ivuxolimab in advanced cancers. Study-wide results and caveats: The specificity for antigen of the expanded peripheral T cells was not determined.

Autoimmune disease history or systemic immunosuppression was exclusionary. V was clipped by 10 bases and J by 0 bases, with 13 bases between them. The CDR3 length is 14 residues. From germline, CDR1 is ENHRY and CDR2 SYGVKD. J is TRBJ1-3 and V is TRBV10-3; D remains ambiguous. The TCR comes from an adult with an advanced solid tumor such as melanoma, head and neck, liver or kidney cancer. This sample comprised CD4+ or CD8+ T cells sorted from blood, obtained in a trial of the OX40 agonist ivuxolimab. CDR3 DNA sequence: TGTGCCACACGGAACAGTGGCTCTGGAAACACCATATATTTT. It translates to CATRNSGSGNTIYF.